What follows is one T cell receptor beta chain and its context. No antigen is known for it. The sorting of each CD8+ T cell subset was done in triplicate, at roughly 300,000 cells each. This sample is drawn from a study of CXCR3-negative and CXCR3-positive naive CD8 T cells. This CDR3 has 12 residues. Per germline, CDR1 SQVTM and CDR2 ANQGSEA. Overall study findings and caveats: Whereas memory cells differed, naive CXCR3-negative and CXCR3-positive cells shared similar TRBV-TRBJ usage. Researchers report that CXCR3-positive naive cells carry more hydrophobic TRB CDR3s than CXCR3-negative naive cells.

Preparation of TRB cDNA libraries relied on 5' RACE carrying UMI labels. TCRdb reprocessed the 5' RACE reads, with one entry per CDR3 protein and no DNA. Its table lists more than 5,500 distinct CDR3 sequences. The sample consisted of naive CXCR3+ CD8+ T cells from blood. As to subset: CD45RO-CCR7+CD27+CD95- naive CD8+ T cells expressing CXCR3 (TNR3+). The V and J genes are TRBV29-1 and TRBJ1-2; TCRdb selects TRBD1, and the lack of DNA leaves this call unchecked. This receptor was identified in a human donor in good health. Some clones in this sample may be carry-over from other donors' samples. The CDR3 sequence: CSVGDRAYGYTF.